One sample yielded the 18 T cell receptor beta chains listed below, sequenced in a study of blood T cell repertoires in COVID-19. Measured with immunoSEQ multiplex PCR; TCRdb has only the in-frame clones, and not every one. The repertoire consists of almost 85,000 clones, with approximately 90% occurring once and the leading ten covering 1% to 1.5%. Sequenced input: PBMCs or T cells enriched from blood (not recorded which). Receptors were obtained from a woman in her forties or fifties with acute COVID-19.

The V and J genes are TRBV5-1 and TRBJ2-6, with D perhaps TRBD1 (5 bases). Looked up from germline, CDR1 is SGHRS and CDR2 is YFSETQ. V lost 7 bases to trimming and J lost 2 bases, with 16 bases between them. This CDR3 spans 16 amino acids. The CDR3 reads CASSVGAPAGANVLTF. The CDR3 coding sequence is TGCGCCAGCTCAGTAGGGGCGCCTGCTGGGGCCAACGTCCTGACTTTC.

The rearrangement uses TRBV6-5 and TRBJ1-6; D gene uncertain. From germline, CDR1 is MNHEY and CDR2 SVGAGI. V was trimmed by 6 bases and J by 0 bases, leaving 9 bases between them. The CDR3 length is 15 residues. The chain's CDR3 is CASRKPSSYNSPLHF. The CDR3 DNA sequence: TGTGCCAGCAGAAAACCGAGCTCCTATAATTCACCCCTCCACTTT.

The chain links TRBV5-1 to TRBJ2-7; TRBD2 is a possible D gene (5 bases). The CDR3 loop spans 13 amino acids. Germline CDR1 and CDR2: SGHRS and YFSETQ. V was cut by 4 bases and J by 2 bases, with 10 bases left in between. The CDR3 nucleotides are TGCGCCAGCAGCCCAGACGGGACCTACGAGCAGTACTTC. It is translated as CASSPDGTYEQYF.

CDR3 nucleotide sequence: TGTGCCAGCCGTCCGGGTTATAGCAATCAGCCCCAGCATTTT. This sequence encodes CASRPGYSNQPQHF. The chain combines TRBV6-5 with TRBJ1-5; D is ambiguous. Germline V gene sequence: CDR1 MNHEY, CDR2 SVGAGI. This CDR3 is built from 14 residues. V dropped 8 bases and J dropped 0 bases, with 11 bases sitting between them.

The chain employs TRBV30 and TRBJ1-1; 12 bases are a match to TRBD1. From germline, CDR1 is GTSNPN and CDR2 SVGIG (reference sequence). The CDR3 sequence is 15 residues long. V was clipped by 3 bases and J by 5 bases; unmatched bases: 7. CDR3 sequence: CAWRGTGGALTEAFF. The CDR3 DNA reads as TGTGCCTGGAGGGGGACAGGGGGCGCGTTGACTGAAGCTTTCTTT.

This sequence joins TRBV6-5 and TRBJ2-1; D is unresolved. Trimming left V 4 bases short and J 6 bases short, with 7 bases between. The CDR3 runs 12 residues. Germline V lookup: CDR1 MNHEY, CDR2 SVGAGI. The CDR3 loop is CASSSFPNEQFF. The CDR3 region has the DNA TGTGCCAGCAGTTCCTTTCCCAATGAGCAGTTCTTC.

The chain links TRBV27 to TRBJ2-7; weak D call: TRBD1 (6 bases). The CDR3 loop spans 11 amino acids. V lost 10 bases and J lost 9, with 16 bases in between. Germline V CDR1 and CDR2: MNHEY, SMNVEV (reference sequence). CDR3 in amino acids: CATRTAIGQYF. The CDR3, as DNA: TGTGCCACCAGGACAGCCATCGGGCAGTACTTC.

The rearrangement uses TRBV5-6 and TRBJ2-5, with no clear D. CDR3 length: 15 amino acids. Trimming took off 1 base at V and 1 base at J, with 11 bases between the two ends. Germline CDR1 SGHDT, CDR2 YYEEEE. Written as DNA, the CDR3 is TGTGCCAGCAGCTTGAACAGAGACCCCCAAGAGACCCAGTACTTC. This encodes CASSLNRDPQETQYF.

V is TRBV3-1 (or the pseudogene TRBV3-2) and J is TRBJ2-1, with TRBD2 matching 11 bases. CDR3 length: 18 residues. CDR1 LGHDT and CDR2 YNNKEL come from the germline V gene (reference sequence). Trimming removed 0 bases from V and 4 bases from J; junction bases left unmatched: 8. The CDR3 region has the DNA TGTGCCAGCAGCCAAGAAGGAGGCGGGACTAGCGGATACAATGAGCAGTTCTTC. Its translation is CASSQEGGGTSGYNEQFF.

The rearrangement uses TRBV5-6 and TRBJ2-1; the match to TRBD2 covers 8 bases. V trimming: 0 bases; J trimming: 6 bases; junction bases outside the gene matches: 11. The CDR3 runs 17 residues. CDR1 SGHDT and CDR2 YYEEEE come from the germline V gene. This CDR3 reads CASSLGDLGRASNEQFF. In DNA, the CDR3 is TGTGCCAGCAGCTTGGGGGACCTCGGGAGGGCCAGCAATGAGCAGTTCTTC.

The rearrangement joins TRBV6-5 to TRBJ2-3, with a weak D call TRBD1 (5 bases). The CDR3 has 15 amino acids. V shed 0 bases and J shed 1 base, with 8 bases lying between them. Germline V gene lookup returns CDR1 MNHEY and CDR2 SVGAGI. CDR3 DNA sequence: TGTGCCAGCAGTTACTCCCAAGGGGGCACAGATACGCAGTATTTT. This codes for CASSYSQGGTDTQYF.

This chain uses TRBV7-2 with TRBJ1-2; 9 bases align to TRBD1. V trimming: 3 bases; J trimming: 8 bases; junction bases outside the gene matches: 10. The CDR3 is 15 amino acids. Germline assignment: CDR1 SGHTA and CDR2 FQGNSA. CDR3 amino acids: CASSFRLGTGQGYTF. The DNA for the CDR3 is TGTGCCAGCAGCTTCCGCCTCGGGACAGGGCAAGGCTACACCTTC.

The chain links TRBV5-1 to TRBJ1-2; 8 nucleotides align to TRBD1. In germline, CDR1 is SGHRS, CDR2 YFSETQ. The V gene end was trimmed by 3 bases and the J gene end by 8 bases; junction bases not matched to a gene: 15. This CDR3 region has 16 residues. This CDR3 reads CASSYGQGQGKVGYTF. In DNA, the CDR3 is TGCGCCAGCAGCTACGGACAAGGACAGGGAAAAGTAGGCTACACCTTC.

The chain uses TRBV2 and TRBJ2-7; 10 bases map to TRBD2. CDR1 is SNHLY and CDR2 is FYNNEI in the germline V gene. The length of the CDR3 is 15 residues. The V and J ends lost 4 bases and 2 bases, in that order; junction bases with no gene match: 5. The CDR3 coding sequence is TGTGCCAGCAGTGGACTAGCGGGCAGAGCCTACGAGCAGTACTTC. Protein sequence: CASSGLAGRAYEQYF.

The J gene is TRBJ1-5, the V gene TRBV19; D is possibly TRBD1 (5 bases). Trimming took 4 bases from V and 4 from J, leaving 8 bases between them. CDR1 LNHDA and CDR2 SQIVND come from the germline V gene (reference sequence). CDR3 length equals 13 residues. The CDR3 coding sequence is TGTGCCAGTAGTAGAGACAGAAATCAGCCCCAGCATTTT. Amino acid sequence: CASSRDRNQPQHF.

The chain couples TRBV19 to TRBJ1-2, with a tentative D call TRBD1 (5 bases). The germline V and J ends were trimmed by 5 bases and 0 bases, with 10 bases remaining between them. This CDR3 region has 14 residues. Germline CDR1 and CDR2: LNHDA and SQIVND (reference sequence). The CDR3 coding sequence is TGTGCCAGTAGTGAGACAGCCACTAACTATGGCTACACCTTC. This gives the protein CASSETATNYGYTF. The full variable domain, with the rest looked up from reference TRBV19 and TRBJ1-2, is DGGITQSPKYLFRKEGQNVTLSCEQNLNHDAMYWYRQDPGQGLRLIYYSQIVNDFQKGDIAEGYSVSREKKESFPLTVTSAQKNPTAFYLCASSETATNYGYTFGSGTRLTVV.

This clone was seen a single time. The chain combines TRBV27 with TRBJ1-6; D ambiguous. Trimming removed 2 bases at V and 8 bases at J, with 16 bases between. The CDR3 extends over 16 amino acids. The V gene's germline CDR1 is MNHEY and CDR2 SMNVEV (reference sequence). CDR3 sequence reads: CASSLRSGFLYSPLHF. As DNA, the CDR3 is TGTGCCAGCAGTTTACGGTCAGGTTTCTTATATTCACCCCTCCACTTT.

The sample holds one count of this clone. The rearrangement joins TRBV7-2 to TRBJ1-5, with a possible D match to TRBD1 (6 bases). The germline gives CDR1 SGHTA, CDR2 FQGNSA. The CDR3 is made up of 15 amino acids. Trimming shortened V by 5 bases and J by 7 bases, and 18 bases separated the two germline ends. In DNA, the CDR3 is TGTGCCAGCAGCCCCCAAGGACAAAGGGGGCAGCCCCAGCATTTT. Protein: CASSPQGQRGQPQHF.